This TCR beta chain derives from a study of response to subunit inactivated influenza vaccine. Findings and limits, study-wide: Authors proposed each seasonal influenza vaccination draws in few new T cells.

This clonotype was detected only a few times. Its antigen is unknown. Each CDR3 protein is one row after TCRdb ran MiXCR on the RT-PCR reads. The table includes around 200,000 distinct CDR3 sequences, roughly 12% detected once. The length of the CDR3 is 14 residues. V shed 8 bases and J 5 bases; nucleotides not matched to a gene: 12. The germline V gene encodes CDR1 MNHEY and CDR2 SVGEGT. These data were also reused for a study on T cells expressing NK-cell markers. As that study records: The authors generated TCR beta cDNA through 5'RACE template switching with UMIs. Seven of the eight sequenced donors were classified as HCMV-seropositive, and one was classified as seronegative. Dominant NKG2C+ clonotypes accounted for 1.0-7.0% of CD8+ T cells in about six donors. In several donors, dominant clonotypes made up roughly 25-60.1% of CD3+CD56-NKG2C+ cells.

The specimen was CD8+ T cells sorted from PBMCs, collected about 13 days after vaccination. The origin of this receptor is a man in his fifties who received an inactivated influenza vaccine. The chain is built from TRBV6-2 or TRBV6-3 and TRBJ2-7, with 7 bases that match TRBD1. The CDR3 region is CASEDRVKENEQYF. The CDR3 region has the DNA TGTGCCAGCGAAGACAGGGTCAAGGAAAACGAGCAGTACTTC.